This T cell receptor beta chain was identified during a study of blood T cells in healthy people across ages. CDR1 and CDR2 from the germline V gene are DFQATT and SNEGSKA (reference sequence). J gave up 2 bases and V 0 bases, and 5 bases lay outside the gene matches. CDR3 size: 15 residues. As for this clonotype: The target antigen is unknown.

A second about 7 to 12 cycle PCR used barcoded and J-beta primers. From the 5' RACE reads, TCRdb called clonotypes with MiXCR, one entry per CDR3 protein. Here the sample spans hundreds of thousands of distinct CDR3 sequences, 20% to 25% being singletons. Notes on the study in general: With age, beta diversity per million T cells declined roughly linearly, significantly by over 35. Possibly confounding the expanded clonotype changes was the fact that donor CMV status was unknown.

Input material: blood. This chain links TRBV20-1 with TRBJ2-5, with 8 positions matching TRBD2. The sequence was obtained from a man in his sixties or seventies in good health. CDR3 nucleotide sequence: TGCAGTGCTAGAGATCCAAGCGGGAGTCAAGAGACCCAGTACTTC. Translation: CSARDPSGSQETQYF.